Described below is a single T cell receptor (beta chain) sequence and its context. What it binds is not known. The data stem from a study of graft-versus-host responses after intestinal transplantation. Assay used: immunoSEQ multiplex PCR; TCRdb lists only in-frame clones, some missing. The profile covers around 110,000 clones, with 87% appearing a single time and less than 0.8% taken by the ten largest. Trimming removed 6 bases from V and 10 bases from J, with 16 bases in between. CDR3 length: 12 amino acids. Germline V gives CDR1 SNHLY, CDR2 FYNNEI. The sequencing used unstimulated CD4+ T cells sorted from spleen or lymph node cells, collected before transplant. This TCR was recovered from a human donor who was the organ donor for an intestinal transplant. The chain employs TRBV2 and TRBJ2-7; no clear D. The CDR3 sequence is CASSRSDGPQYF. The CDR3, as DNA: TGTGCCAGCAGCCGTTCCGATGGGCCACAGTACTTC. Full variable domain (missing parts from reference TRBV2 and TRBJ2-7): EPEVTQTPSHQVTQMGQEVILRCVPISNHLYFYWYRQILGQKVEFLVSFYNNEISEKSEIFDDQFSVERPDGSNFTLKIRSTKLEDSAMYFCASSRSDGPQYFGPGTRLTVT.